This T cell receptor (beta chain) appears in the sequencing data of a study of blood T cell repertoires in COVID-19. Assignments of participants to cohorts depended upon their own reported clinical history. Sequencing was performed with immunoSEQ multiplex PCR; in TCRdb, only in-frame clones are kept and a portion is missing. The sample has some 490,000 clones, 75% to 90% seen once. The V segment lost 8 bases and the J segment 4 bases; nucleotides outside the gene matches: 10. This CDR3 has 14 amino acids. Germline assignment: CDR1 SNHLY and CDR2 FYNNEI. The V gene is TRBV2, the J gene TRBJ1-1, with TRBD1 matching over 7 bases. This clonotype was sampled from a woman aged 55-69 years who had recovered from COVID-19. What was sequenced was PBMCs or T cells enriched from blood (not recorded which). The CDR3 spells CASRIQQGTTEAFF. CDR3 coding DNA: TGTGCCAGCCGAATTCAACAGGGGACCACTGAAGCTTTCTTT.